This TCR beta chain was captured by sequencing in a study of identical twins. TCRdb reanalysed the 5' RACE reads using MiXCR and keeps one entry per CDR3 protein. Of about 720,000 distinct CDR3 sequences detected, around a sixth appear once; the ten largest clones hold over 10%. Germline-derived CDR1 and CDR2 are SGHAT and FQNNGV. The length of the CDR3 is 19 residues. The V end was cut by 0 bases, the J end by 6 bases, with 25 bases between. These records were also assigned to another study, of T cells expressing NK-cell markers. Per that paper: Underlying the TCR beta repertoires were sorted CD3+CD56+NKG2C+, CD3+CD56+NKG2C- and CD3+CD56-NKG2C+ T cells.

The V call is TRBV11-2, the J call TRBJ2-3; D possibly uses TRBD1 or TRBD2 (6 bases each). This TCR derives from a woman aged 18-35 years in good health. Sequences were obtained from PBMCs. CDR3 residues: CASSLDRGGWGAPWDTQYF. CDR3 nucleotide sequence: TGTGCCAGCAGCTTAGATCGAGGAGGATGGGGGGCCCCCTGGGATACGCAGTATTTT.